Below, 27 T cell receptor beta chains from the same sample are listed, as sequenced in a study of cytomegalovirus exposure and HLA in healthy donors. This PCR relied on a set of 60 Vbeta primers and 13 Jbeta primers. Only in-frame clones appear in the TCRdb table, and some are missing; sequencing was by immunoSEQ multiplex PCR. The data show fewer than 200,000 clones, and the top ten clones hold 6.5%. The material sequenced was PBMCs. The source of these receptors is a man aged 30 to 39 in good health and CMV-seronegative.

V and J are TRBV5-6 and TRBJ1-1, with unresolved D. CDR1 SGHDT and CDR2 YYEEEE come from the germline V gene. This CDR3 is 12 amino acids long. The V end was cut by 4 bases, the J end by 2 bases, with 6 bases between. CDR3 sequence: CASSKRNTEAFF. The CDR3 DNA reads TGTGCCAGCAGCAAGAGAAACACTGAAGCTTTCTTT. Looking up the rest from reference TRBV5-6 and TRBJ1-1 gives the full variable domain: DAGVTQSPTHLIKTRGQQVTLRCSPKSGHDTVSWYQQALGQGPQFIFQYYEEEERQRGNFPDRFSGHQFPNYSSELNVNALLLGDSALYLCASSKRNTEAFFGQGTRLTVV.

J is TRBJ2-3 and V is TRBV7-3; 9 bases are a match to TRBD1. V lost 4 bases, J lost 6 bases, and 8 bases stayed unmatched. Germline values: CDR1 SGHTA, CDR2 FQGTGA. CDR3 length equals 15 residues. CDR3 protein: CASSSAGQGMDTQYF. CDR3 in DNA: TGTGCCAGCAGCTCCGCGGGACAGGGCATGGATACGCAGTATTTT.

This rearrangement joins TRBV7-2 to TRBJ1-2, with 9 bases fitting TRBD1. Germline assignment: CDR1 SGHTA and CDR2 FQGNSA. The trim removed 4 bases at V and 4 bases at J, leaving 1 base unmatched. The CDR3 length is 13 residues. CDR3 DNA sequence: TGTGCCAGCAGCTCGGACAGGGGCTATGGCTACACCTTC. Translating it yields CASSSDRGYGYTF.

The chain has TRBV30 and TRBJ2-1; 9 nucleotides match TRBD1. Trimming removed 8 bases from V and 9 bases from J; junction bases left unmatched: 11. CDR1 and CDR2 from the germline V gene are GTSNPN and SVGIG (reference sequence). The CDR3 extends over 13 amino acids. The CDR3: CARGDRVNGEQFF. The CDR3, as DNA: TGTGCCCGGGGGGACAGGGTGAATGGTGAGCAGTTCTTC. Looking up the rest from reference TRBV30 and TRBJ2-1 gives the full variable domain: SQTIHQWPATLVQPVGSPLSLECTVEGTSNPNLYWYRQAAGRGLQLLFYSVGIGQISSEVPQNLSASRPQDRQFILSSKKLLLSDSGFYLCARGDRVNGEQFFGPGTRLTVL.

The chain joins TRBV6-6 to TRBJ2-7; possibly TRBD2 for D (5 bases). V lost 0 bases and J 3 bases, leaving 9 bases between the germline ends. Germline-derived CDR1 and CDR2 are MNHNY and SVGAGI (reference sequence). The CDR3 loop spans 14 amino acids. CDR3 amino acids: CASSYSSGYYEQYF. CDR3 DNA sequence: TGTGCCAGCAGTTACTCAAGCGGCTACTACGAGCAGTACTTC.

The chain uses TRBV7-9 and TRBJ2-4, with D tentatively TRBD2 (6 bases). The CDR3 is 16 amino acids. Germline CDR1 and CDR2: SEHNR and FQNEAQ (reference sequence). Trimming removed 5 bases at V and 0 bases at J, with 14 bases between. CDR3 coding DNA: TGTGCCAGCAGCCCGGGGGACTCGGTAGCCAAAAACATTCAGTACTTC. Protein product: CASSPGDSVAKNIQYF.

CDR3 nucleotides: TGTGCCAGCAGGCGGGGGTACACGGGGTCCTACAATGAGCAGTTCTTC. Encoded protein: CASRRGYTGSYNEQFF. V and J are TRBV27 and TRBJ2-1; 7 bases are a match to TRBD2. The CDR3 runs to 16 residues. The ends lost 6 bases at V and 1 base at J; junction bases unmatched: 9. Germline V gene lookup returns CDR1 MNHEY and CDR2 SMNVEV (reference sequence).

The chain couples TRBV11-2 to TRBJ2-1; a weak D match, TRBD2 (6 bases). Germline CDR1 and CDR2: SGHAT and FQNNGV. V dropped 8 bases and J dropped 5 bases, with 25 bases sitting between them. The CDR3 totals 17 residues. The CDR3 DNA sequence: TGTGCCAGCGATATTCCCCTTGCAACGGGAGAGAACAATGAGCAGTTCTTC. It codes for CASDIPLATGENNEQFF.

The chain carries TRBV11-3 and TRBJ1-2; 12 bases are a match to TRBD1. Unmatched junction bases numbered 4, after V lost 5 bases and J lost 6 bases. Germline CDR1 SGHNT, CDR2 YENEEA. This CDR3 is 14 amino acids long. The CDR3: CASSIGTGGHGYTF. CDR3 bases: TGTGCCAGCAGCATCGGGACAGGGGGCCATGGCTACACCTTC.

This chain connects TRBV5-1 to TRBJ1-3; D unclear. The CDR3 extends over 15 amino acids. CDR1 is SGHRS and CDR2 is YFSETQ in the germline V gene. V lost 0 bases, J lost 0 bases, and 7 bases lay in between. Here the CDR3 DNA reads TGCGCCAGCAGCTTGGAGTCCTACTCTGGAAACACCATATATTTT. Its protein is CASSLESYSGNTIYF.

The V call is TRBV29-1, the J call TRBJ2-3; TRBD1 aligns across 7 bases. V lost 1 base, J lost 2 bases, and 3 bases stayed unmatched. CDR1 is SQVTM, CDR2 ANQGSEA, per germline. This CDR3 has 14 residues. The CDR3, as DNA: TGCAGCGTTGAAGGGGACAGTAACACAGATACGCAGTATTTT. Translated, it gives CSVEGDSNTDTQYF.

The V call is TRBV18, the J call TRBJ1-5; D uncertain. The germline V and J ends were trimmed by 4 bases and 0 bases, with 16 bases remaining between them. Germline CDR1 KGHSH, CDR2 LQKENI. The length of the CDR3 is 17 residues. CDR3 nucleotide sequence: TGTGCCAGCTCACACAAGGACGGAGGAAATAGCAATCAGCCCCAGCATTTT. It specifies CASSHKDGGNSNQPQHF. Filled out from reference TRBV18 and TRBJ1-5, the complete variable domain reads NAGVMQNPRHLVRRRGQEARLRCSPMKGHSHVYWYRQLPEEGLKFMVYLQKENIIDESGMPKERFSAEFPKEGPSILRIQQVVRGDSAAYFCASSHKDGGNSNQPQHFGDGTRLSIL.

The CDR3 DNA reads as TGCGCCAGCAGCGATCACGGACGGGGCACCGGGGAGCTGTTTTTT. Translated: CASSDHGRGTGELFF. The rearrangement joins TRBV10-1 to TRBJ2-2; D is perhaps TRBD2 (5 bases). With 6 bases removed from V and 4 bases from J, the gap between germline ends came to 15 bases. Germline CDR1 and CDR2: WNHNN and SYGVQD (reference sequence). This CDR3 is built from 15 residues.

The chain has TRBV7-9 and TRBJ2-7, with 7 positions matching TRBD1. Germline V CDR1 and CDR2: SEHNR, FQNEAQ (reference sequence). The CDR3 consists of 14 residues. The ends lost 5 bases at V and 4 bases at J; junction bases unmatched: 8. The CDR3 DNA follows: TGTGCCAGCAGCATCGGACAGGAGGAGTACGAGCAGTACTTC. Its translation: CASSIGQEEYEQYF.

V gene TRBV7-8 combines with J gene TRBJ2-1; 13 bases map to TRBD2. The CDR3 contains 15 residues. The trim removed 5 bases at V and 5 bases at J, leaving 3 bases unmatched. Germline loops: CDR1 SGHVS, CDR2 FQNEAQ. DNA of the CDR3: TGTGCCAGCAGCCAGGGACTAGCGGGGCACAATGAGCAGTTCTTC. Protein: CASSQGLAGHNEQFF.

V usage is TRBV7-2 and J usage is TRBJ1-3; D might be TRBD1 (5 bases). Trimming shortened V by 1 base and J by 11 bases, and 15 bases separated the two germline ends. CDR3 size: 14 residues. The V gene's germline CDR1 is SGHTA and CDR2 FQGNSA. The chain's CDR3 is CASSLVDDTGAIYF. In DNA form, the CDR3 reads TGTGCCAGCAGCTTAGTTGACGATACAGGAGCCATATATTTT.

This chain uses TRBV7-3 with TRBJ2-5; possibly TRBD1 for D (6 bases). The CDR3 totals 16 residues. V was cut by 1 base and J by 5 bases, with 17 bases left in between. Germline loops: CDR1 SGHTA, CDR2 FQGTGA. This chain's CDR3 is CASSLSGQGLGETQYF. The CDR3 DNA reads TGTGCCAGCAGCTTAAGCGGCCAGGGGTTGGGGGAGACCCAGTACTTC.

V gene TRBV6-5 combines with J gene TRBJ1-6; no firm D call. With 3 bases removed from V and 8 bases from J, the gap between germline ends came to 11 bases. The CDR3 spans 14 residues. Per the germline V gene, CDR1 is MNHEY and CDR2 is SVGAGI. The CDR3 bases are TGTGCCAGCAGTTATGCTCTTACGGATTCACCCCTCCACTTT. Its translation is CASSYALTDSPLHF.

The chain recombines TRBV29-1 with TRBJ2-1, with 9 bases fitting TRBD2. The CDR3 totals 13 residues. After removal of 3 bases from V and 5 bases from J, the junction contained 2 bases not matched to a gene. Germline CDR1 reads SQVTM; CDR2 reads ANQGSEA. CDR3 bases: TGCAGCGTTGACCTAGCGGGGAACAATGAGCAGTTCTTC. Amino acids: CSVDLAGNNEQFF.

The chain joins TRBV19 to TRBJ2-5; D might be TRBD2 (6 bases). Germline-derived CDR1 and CDR2 are LNHDA and SQIVND (reference sequence). This CDR3 is 12 amino acids long. Trimming left V 6 bases short and J 4 bases short, with 9 bases between. In DNA, the CDR3 is TGTGCCAGTAGGCGGGAAGGAGAGACCCAGTACTTC. It codes for CASRREGETQYF.

V and J are TRBV5-1 and TRBJ1-2, with D uncertain. The CDR3 extends over 14 amino acids. V was shortened by 0 bases and J by 8 bases, with 14 bases between the two germline ends. Germline V lookup: CDR1 SGHRS, CDR2 YFSETQ. The CDR3 DNA is TGCGCCAGCAGCTTGGGATGGCAAGATAACGGCTACACCTTC. It specifies CASSLGWQDNGYTF.

As for this clone: The same CDR3 also results from other DNA sequences found in this sample. The V and J genes are TRBV5-1 and TRBJ1-5, with no clear D. Germline V gene lookup returns CDR1 SGHRS and CDR2 YFSETQ. The V gene lost 0 bases and the J gene lost 5 bases, with 12 bases spanning the gap. The CDR3 covers 15 residues. For the CDR3, the DNA is TGCGCCAGCAGCTTGGACCGGGCGGGCGATCAGCCCCAGCATTTT. Translating gives CASSLDRAGDQPQHF.

The V gene is TRBV30, the J gene TRBJ1-6; 7 nucleotides align to TRBD1. CDR3 length: 15 amino acids. J was trimmed by 10 bases and V by 2 bases; bases with no gene match: 11. Germline assignment: CDR1 GTSNPN and CDR2 SVGIG (reference sequence). The CDR3 sequence is CAWSHSDRVGSPLHF. DNA of the CDR3: TGTGCCTGGAGTCATAGTGACAGGGTCGGATCACCCCTCCACTTT. Combining the CDR3 with reference TRBV30 and TRBJ1-6 gives the whole variable domain SQTIHQWPATLVQPVGSPLSLECTVEGTSNPNLYWYRQAAGRGLQLLFYSVGIGQISSEVPQNLSASRPQDRQFILSSKKLLLSDSGFYLCAWSHSDRVGSPLHFGNGTRLTVT.

The rearrangement joins TRBV6-5 to TRBJ2-1, with D unclear. Looked up from germline, CDR1 is MNHEY and CDR2 is SVGAGI. V dropped 8 bases and J dropped 7 bases, with 15 bases sitting between them. This CDR3 has 13 residues. The CDR3 DNA reads as TGTGCCAGCCGCTACCGGTCTCAAAATGAGCAGTTCTTC. Translated: CASRYRSQNEQFF.

The V and J genes are TRBV4-3 and TRBJ1-1; possible D gene TRBD1, 5 bases. The CDR3 contains 15 residues. V was cut by 6 bases and J by 3 bases, with 17 bases left in between. Germline CDR1 and CDR2: LGHNA and YSLEER. The CDR3 nucleotides read TGCGCCAGCAGGCCCGACGGGGGGTCGTACACTGAAGCTTTCTTT. Translation: CASRPDGGSYTEAFF.

Of note for this clone: At the DNA level, this CDR3 is encoded by other sequences in the same sample as well. V usage is TRBV27 and J usage is TRBJ1-1, with 7 bases that match TRBD1. This CDR3 has 15 amino acids. Germline CDR1 and CDR2: MNHEY and SMNVEV (reference sequence). With 5 bases clipped from V and 0 bases from J, the junction kept 6 bases outside the gene matches. As DNA, the CDR3 is TGTGCCAGCAGTCCCCAGACAGGGCTGAACACTGAAGCTTTCTTT. It yields the protein CASSPQTGLNTEAFF.

V usage is TRBV5-1 and J usage is TRBJ1-1, with a tentative D call TRBD1 (5 bases). Germline V gene sequence: CDR1 SGHRS, CDR2 YFSETQ. Trimming took 2 bases from V and 0 from J, leaving 11 bases between them. The CDR3 contains 15 residues. CDR3 bases: TGCGCCAGCAGCTTAGTGGGGCCGATGAACACTGAAGCTTTCTTT. Amino acid sequence: CASSLVGPMNTEAFF.